This entry lists 2 T cell receptor beta chains sequenced from one sample in a study of blood T cell repertoires in COVID-19. The method was immunoSEQ multiplex PCR; TCRdb's version includes in-frame clones alone and lacks a portion of them. This table holds 100,000 to 150,000 clones, about 89% found once. The specimen sequenced was peripheral blood. All receptors come from a woman aged 70-85 years with COVID-19, enrolled during active disease.

The chain's CDR3 is CASSLQGRSYTF. CDR3 sequence (DNA): TGTGCCAGCAGTCTACAGGGAAGAAGCTACACCTTC. The rearrangement links TRBV12-3 or TRBV12-4 to TRBJ1-2; maybe TRBD1 (6 bases). V dropped 5 bases and J dropped 9 bases, with 13 bases sitting between them. The CDR3 is 12 amino acids.

The V call is TRBV2, the J call TRBJ1-6; no clear D gene. The CDR3 is made up of 13 amino acids. Trimming pared 6 bases from V and 6 bases from J, leaving 9 bases between. Germline V lookup: CDR1 SNHLY, CDR2 FYNNEI. CDR3 region: CASRGGGNSPLHF. The CDR3 nucleotides read TGTGCCAGCAGGGGAGGCGGTAATTCACCCCTCCACTTT.